This is a list of T cell receptor beta chains from one sample in a study of blood T cell repertoires in COVID-19. TCRdb's copy holds only in-frame clones and misses some; the assay was immunoSEQ multiplex PCR. There are a few hundred thousand clones in the sample; about 81% occur only once, and around 3.9% lies in the top ten. Sequenced: PBMCs or T cells enriched from blood (not recorded which). The origin of the receptors is a man aged 25 to 40 with acute COVID-19. Both conserved end residues are part of each CDR3. D genes are given only for firm matches. Size values are once, few and many counts, or a class for expanded clones, and some rows have none.

CDR3 protein,CDR3 DNA,V gene,clone size,D gene,J gene
CASSFGGLDTGELFF,TGTGCCAGCAGCTTCGGGGGTCTCGACACCGGGGAGCTGTTTTTT,TRBV9,few,NA,TRBJ2-2
CASSPVLRDNSPLHF,TGTGCCAGCAGCCCCGTACTCAGGGATAATTCACCCCTCCACTTT,TRBV3-1/TRBV3-2,NA,NA,TRBJ1-6
CAEGDSGTDTQYF,TGTGCCGAGGGGGATTCGGGCACAGATACGCAGTATTTT,TRBV6-5,NA,NA,TRBJ2-3
CASSEYLGGGENSPLHF,TGTGCCAGCAGTGAATATCTCGGAGGGGGCGAGAATTCACCCCTCCACTTT,TRBV25-1,few,TRBD1,TRBJ1-6
CASRRGGTGHDEAFF,TGTGCCAGCCGCAGAGGGGGGACAGGGCACGATGAAGCTTTCTTT,TRBV5-5,NA,TRBD1,TRBJ1-1
CASSAGQGHSGNTIYF,TGTGCCAGCAGCGCTGGACAGGGACACTCTGGAAACACCATATATTTT,TRBV7-2,NA,TRBD1,TRBJ1-3
CATLDRGRSSYNEQFF,TGTGCCACCTTGGACAGGGGCCGGAGCTCCTACAATGAGCAGTTCTTC,TRBV24-1,NA,TRBD1,TRBJ2-1
CASRVGAYGYTF,TGTGCCAGTAGGGTGGGGGCTTATGGCTACACCTTC,TRBV19,NA,NA,TRBJ1-2
CASSPSFSGNTIYF,TGTGCCAGCAGTCCCTCCTTCTCTGGAAACACCATATATTTT,TRBV27,NA,NA,TRBJ1-3
CATSGRFGAATEQFF,TGTGCCACCAGTGGTCGATTTGGAGCCGCAACGGAGCAGTTCTTC,TRBV24-1,NA,NA,TRBJ2-1
CASSSPPNRIRNEKLFF,TGTGCCAGCAGCTCACCCCCGAACAGAATAAGAAATGAAAAACTGTTTTTT,TRBV11-2,NA,NA,TRBJ1-4
CASSLPSTDTQYF,TGTGCCAGCAGTTTGCCTAGCACAGATACGCAGTATTTT,TRBV5-5,NA,NA,TRBJ2-3
CASSLQSGTGSNEQFF,TGTGCCAGCAGCCTACAGTCCGGGACAGGGAGCAATGAGCAGTTCTTC,TRBV7-8,NA,TRBD1,TRBJ2-1
CASSDLGNTEAFF,TGCGCCAGCAGCGACCTAGGCAACACTGAAGCTTTCTTT,TRBV4-1,NA,NA,TRBJ1-1
CASLRDSLAAQHF,TGTGCCAGCCTAAGGGACAGTTTGGCGGCCCAGCATTTT,TRBV2,NA,TRBD1,TRBJ1-5
CASSGGGISPLHF,TGTGCCAGCAGTGGAGGAGGGATTTCACCCCTCCACTTT,TRBV2,NA,NA,TRBJ1-6
CASRLGQGAYTEAFF,TGTGCCAGCAGACTCGGACAGGGAGCGTACACTGAAGCTTTCTTT,TRBV7-3,NA,TRBD1,TRBJ1-1
CSVARQGQDGYTF,TGCAGCGTTGCTAGACAGGGCCAGGATGGCTACACCTTC,TRBV29-1,NA,TRBD1,TRBJ1-2
CASSQDGGVEGDTQYF,TGCGCCAGCAGCCAAGATGGAGGAGTTGAGGGAGATACGCAGTATTTT,TRBV4-3,few,NA,TRBJ2-3
CASSLVAVDTEAFF,TGCGCCAGCAGCTTGGTCGCGGTTGACACTGAAGCTTTCTTT,TRBV5-1,NA,NA,TRBJ1-1
CASSQRGGRGVGYTF,TGTGCCAGCAGCCAAAGGGGCGGGAGAGGGGTCGGCTACACCTTC,TRBV5-4,once,NA,TRBJ1-2
CAWSVGKNEQFF,TGTGCCTGGAGTGTCGGTAAAAATGAGCAGTTCTTC,TRBV30,NA,NA,TRBJ2-1
CASSGSGRGETQYF,TGTGCCAGCAGCGGTAGCGGGAGAGGTGAGACCCAGTACTTC,TRBV5-4,NA,TRBD2,TRBJ2-5